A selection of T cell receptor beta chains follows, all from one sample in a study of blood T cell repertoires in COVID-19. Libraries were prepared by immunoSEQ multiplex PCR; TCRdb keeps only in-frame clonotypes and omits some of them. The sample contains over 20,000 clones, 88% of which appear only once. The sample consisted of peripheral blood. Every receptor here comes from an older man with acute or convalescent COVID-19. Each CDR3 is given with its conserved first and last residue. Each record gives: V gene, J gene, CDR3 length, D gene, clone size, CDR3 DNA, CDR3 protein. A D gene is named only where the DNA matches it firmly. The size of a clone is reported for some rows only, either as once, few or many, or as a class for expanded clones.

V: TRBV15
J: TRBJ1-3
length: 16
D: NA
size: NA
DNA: TGTGCCACCAGCAGACAAGGACAGTCCTCTGGAAACACCATATATTTT
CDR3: CATSRQGQSSGNTIYF

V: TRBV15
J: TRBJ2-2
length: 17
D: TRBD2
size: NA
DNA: TGTGCCACCAGCATTGGCACCGGGACTAGCAACACCGGGGAGCTGTTTTTT
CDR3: CATSIGTGTSNTGELFF

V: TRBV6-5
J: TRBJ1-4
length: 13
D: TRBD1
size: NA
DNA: TGTGCCATAGCCCGGGACAGGAACGAAAAACTGTTTTTT
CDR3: CAIARDRNEKLFF

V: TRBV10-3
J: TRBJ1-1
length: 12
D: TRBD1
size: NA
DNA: TGTGCCAACAGGGGGCCGAACACTGAAGCTTTCTTT
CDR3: CANRGPNTEAFF

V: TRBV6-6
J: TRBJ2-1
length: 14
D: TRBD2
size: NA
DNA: TGTGCCAGCAGGGGACTAGCGGGGGACAGTGAGCAGTTCTTC
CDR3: CASRGLAGDSEQFF

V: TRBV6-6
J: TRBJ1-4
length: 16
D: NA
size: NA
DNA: TGTGCCAGCAGTTACTCGCAGGGCGAGGGGGAGGAAAAACTGTTTTTT
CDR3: CASSYSQGEGEEKLFF

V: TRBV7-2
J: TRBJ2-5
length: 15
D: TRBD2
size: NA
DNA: TGTGCCAGCAGCTTAGAGATAGCGGGAGGAGAGACCCAGTACTTC
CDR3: CASSLEIAGGETQYF

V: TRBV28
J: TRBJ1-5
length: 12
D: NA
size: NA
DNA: TGTGCCAGCCTACAGGAAAATCAGCCCCAGCATTTT
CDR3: CASLQENQPQHF

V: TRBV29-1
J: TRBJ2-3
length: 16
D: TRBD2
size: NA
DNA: TGCAGCGTGATAAGACTAGCGGGAGGCAGCACAGATACGCAGTATTTT
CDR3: CSVIRLAGGSTDTQYF

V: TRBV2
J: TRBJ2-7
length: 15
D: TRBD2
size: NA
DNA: TGTGCCAGCAGTGACGGGCTAGCGGGGACCTACGAGCAGTACTTC
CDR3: CASSDGLAGTYEQYF

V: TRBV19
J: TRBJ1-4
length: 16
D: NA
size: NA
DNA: TGTGCCAGTACTCTCATCTGGAGAGCAACTAATGAAAAACTGTTTTTT
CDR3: CASTLIWRATNEKLFF

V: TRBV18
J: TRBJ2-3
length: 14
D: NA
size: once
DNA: TGTGCCAGCTCACCAGGGACTCTATCGGATACGCAGTATTTT
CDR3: CASSPGTLSDTQYF

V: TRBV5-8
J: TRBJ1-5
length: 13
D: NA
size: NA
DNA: TGTGCCAGCAGCTCTCGCGGCAATCAGCCCCAGCATTTT
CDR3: CASSSRGNQPQHF

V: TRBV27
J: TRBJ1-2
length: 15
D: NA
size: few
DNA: TGTGCCAGCAGACTGGACGGACAGTCTAACTATGGCTACACCTTC
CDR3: CASRLDGQSNYGYTF

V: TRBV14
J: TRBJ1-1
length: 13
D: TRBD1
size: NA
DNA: TGTGCCAGCAGCCAACAGGGGGGCACTGAAGCTTTCTTT
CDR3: CASSQQGGTEAFF

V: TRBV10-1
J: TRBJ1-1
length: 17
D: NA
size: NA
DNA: TGCGCCAACCGATCAGGGCCCTCACCTATATCGAACACTGAAGCTTTCTTT
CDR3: CANRSGPSPISNTEAFF

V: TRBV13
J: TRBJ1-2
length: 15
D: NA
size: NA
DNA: TGTGCCAGCAGCTTAGGTCGCGGCAATAACTATGGCTACACCTTC
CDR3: CASSLGRGNNYGYTF

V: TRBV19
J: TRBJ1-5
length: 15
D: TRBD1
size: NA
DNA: TGTGCCAGTAGGGGACAGGGGTATAGCAATCAGCCCCAGCATTTT
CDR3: CASRGQGYSNQPQHF

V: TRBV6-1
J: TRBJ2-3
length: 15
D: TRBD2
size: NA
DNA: TGTGCCAGCAGTGAAGTGGGAGGGCCCACAGATACGCAGTATTTT
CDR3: CASSEVGGPTDTQYF

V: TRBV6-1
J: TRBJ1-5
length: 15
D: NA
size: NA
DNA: TGTGCCAGCAGTGAACGCGGGGTAAGCAATCAGCCCCAGCATTTT
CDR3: CASSERGVSNQPQHF

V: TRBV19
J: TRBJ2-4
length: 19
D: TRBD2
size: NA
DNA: TGTGCCAGTAGTACCCGGACTAGCGGACTCAACTTAGCCAAAAACATTCAGTACTTC
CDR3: CASSTRTSGLNLAKNIQYF

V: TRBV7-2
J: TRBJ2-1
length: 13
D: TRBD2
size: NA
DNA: TGTGCCAGCAGCGCACGGACTAGCAATGAGCAGTTCTTC
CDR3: CASSARTSNEQFF

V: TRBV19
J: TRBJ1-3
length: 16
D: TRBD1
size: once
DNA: TGTGCCAGTTCCCTTGGACAGGGAAGTACTGGAAACACCATATATTTT
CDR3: CASSLGQGSTGNTIYF

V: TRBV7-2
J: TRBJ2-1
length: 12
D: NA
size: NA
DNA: TGTGCCAGCAGCTTATCATACAATGAGCAGTTCTTC
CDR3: CASSLSYNEQFF

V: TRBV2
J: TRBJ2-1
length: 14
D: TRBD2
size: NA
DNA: TGTGCCAGCAGCGGGACTGGTCCCGGGGGGGAGCAGTTCTTC
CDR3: CASSGTGPGGEQFF

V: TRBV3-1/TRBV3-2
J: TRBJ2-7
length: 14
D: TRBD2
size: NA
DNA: TGTGCCAGCAGCCAACCGGGACTAGCGGGAGTCAAGTACTTC
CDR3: CASSQPGLAGVKYF

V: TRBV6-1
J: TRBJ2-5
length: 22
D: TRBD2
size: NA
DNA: TGTGCCAGCAGTGAAGGCGGGTGGAGCACTGTGCTCACTAGCGACTACCAAGAGACCCAGTACTTC
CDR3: CASSEGGWSTVLTSDYQETQYF

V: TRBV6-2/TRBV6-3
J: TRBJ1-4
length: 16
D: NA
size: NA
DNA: TGTGCCAGCAGCCCGCAAGTGGACACAGCTAATGAAAAACTGTTTTTT
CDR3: CASSPQVDTANEKLFF

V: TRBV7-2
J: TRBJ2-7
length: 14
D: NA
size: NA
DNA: TGTGCCAGCAGCTTGGAGATTCCAACCTACGAGCAGTACTTC
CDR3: CASSLEIPTYEQYF

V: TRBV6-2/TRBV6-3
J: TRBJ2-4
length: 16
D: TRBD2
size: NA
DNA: TGTGCCAGCAGCCAAGGCGGGAGCACGGCCAAAAACATTCAGTACTTC
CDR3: CASSQGGSTAKNIQYF

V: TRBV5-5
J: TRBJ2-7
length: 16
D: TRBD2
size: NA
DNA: TGTGCCAGCAGCTTGGGGCGGGAGGGCCGTCCCTACGAGCAGTACTTC
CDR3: CASSLGREGRPYEQYF

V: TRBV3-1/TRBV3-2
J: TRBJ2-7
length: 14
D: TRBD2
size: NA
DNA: TGTGCCAGCACCCGGACTAGCGGGTCTGAAGAGCAGTACTTC
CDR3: CASTRTSGSEEQYF

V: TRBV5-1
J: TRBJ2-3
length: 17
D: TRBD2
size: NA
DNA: TGCGCCAGCAGTTTACCACTTAGCGGGAGGGCCGAAGATACGCAGTATTTT
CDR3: CASSLPLSGRAEDTQYF

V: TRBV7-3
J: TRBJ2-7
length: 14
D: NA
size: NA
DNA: TGTGCCAGCAGCTTAAGTGGCGGCCCCTACGAGCAGTACTTC
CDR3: CASSLSGGPYEQYF

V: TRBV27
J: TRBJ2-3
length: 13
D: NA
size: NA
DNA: TGTGCCAGCAGTTTTAAGAGGCCAGATACGCAGTATTTT
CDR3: CASSFKRPDTQYF

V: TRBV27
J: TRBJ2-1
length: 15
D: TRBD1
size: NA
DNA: TGTGCCAGCAGTGCTCAGGGGACAGGGTGGGCTGAGCAGTTCTTC
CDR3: CASSAQGTGWAEQFF

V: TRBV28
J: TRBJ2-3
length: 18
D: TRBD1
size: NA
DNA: TGTGCCAGCAGTTTATCCGGAACAGGGGGCGCGAACAGAGATACGCAGTATTTT
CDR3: CASSLSGTGGANRDTQYF

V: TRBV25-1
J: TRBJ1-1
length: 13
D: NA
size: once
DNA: TGTGCCAGCCGGTCGCAGGCGAACACTGAAGCTTTCTTT
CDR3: CASRSQANTEAFF

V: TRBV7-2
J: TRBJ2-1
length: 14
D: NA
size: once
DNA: TGTGCCAGCAGCTTACAGGACTGGGACAATGAGCAGTTCTTC
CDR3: CASSLQDWDNEQFF

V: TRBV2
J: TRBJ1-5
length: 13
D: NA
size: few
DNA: TGTGCCAGCATCGAGCAGGCCGATCAGCCCCAGCATTTT
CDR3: CASIEQADQPQHF

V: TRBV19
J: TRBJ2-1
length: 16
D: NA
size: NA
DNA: TGTGCCAGTACCCCCAGCGCGATCCTATCCTACAATGAGCAGTTCTTC
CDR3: CASTPSAILSYNEQFF

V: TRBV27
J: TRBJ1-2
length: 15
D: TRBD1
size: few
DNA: TGTGCCAGCGCCGGTGGGACAGGGGATGGGTATGGCTACACCTTC
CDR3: CASAGGTGDGYGYTF

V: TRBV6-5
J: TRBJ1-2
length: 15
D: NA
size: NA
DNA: TGTGCCAGCACCCGGCGGGCGGGGGACGCCTATGGCTACACCTTC
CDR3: CASTRRAGDAYGYTF

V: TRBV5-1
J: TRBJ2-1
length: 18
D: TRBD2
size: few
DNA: TGCGCCAGCAGCTTGGATCTAGCGGGAGGAGCCTCCTACAATGAGCAGTTCTTC
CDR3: CASSLDLAGGASYNEQFF

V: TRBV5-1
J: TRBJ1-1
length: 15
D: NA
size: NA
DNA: TGCGCCAGCAGCTTGGGACAGAACATGAACACTGAAGCTTTCTTT
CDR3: CASSLGQNMNTEAFF

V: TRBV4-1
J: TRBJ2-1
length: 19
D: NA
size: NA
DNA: TGCGCCAGCAGCCAGAACAGGGGGGGGGCTAGCGGGAAATCAGGTGAGCAGTTCTTC
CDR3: CASSQNRGGASGKSGEQFF

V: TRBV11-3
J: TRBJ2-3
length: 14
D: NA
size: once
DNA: TGTGCCAGCAGCTTATGGGGGGACCCAGATACGCAGTATTTT
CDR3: CASSLWGDPDTQYF

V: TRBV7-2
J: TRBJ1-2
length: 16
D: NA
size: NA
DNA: TGTGCCAGCAGCTTAACGTACGGGGCAGGGAGGATTGGCTACACCTTC
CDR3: CASSLTYGAGRIGYTF

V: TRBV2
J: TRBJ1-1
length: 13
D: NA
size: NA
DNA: TGTGCCAGCAGTGTATCAGAGAACACTGAAGCTTTCTTT
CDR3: CASSVSENTEAFF

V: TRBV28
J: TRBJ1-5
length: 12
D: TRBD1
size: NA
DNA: TGTGCCAGCAGTTCAGGGGGCCAGCCCCAGCATTTT
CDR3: CASSSGGQPQHF

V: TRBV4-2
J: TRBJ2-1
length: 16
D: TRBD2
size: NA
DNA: TGTGCCAGCAGCCAACTAGCGGGAATGTCCTACAATGAGCAGTTCTTC
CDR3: CASSQLAGMSYNEQFF

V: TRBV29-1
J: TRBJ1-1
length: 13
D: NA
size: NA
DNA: TGCAGCGTTGTCGTAGGGGCGAACACTGAAGCTTTCTTT
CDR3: CSVVVGANTEAFF